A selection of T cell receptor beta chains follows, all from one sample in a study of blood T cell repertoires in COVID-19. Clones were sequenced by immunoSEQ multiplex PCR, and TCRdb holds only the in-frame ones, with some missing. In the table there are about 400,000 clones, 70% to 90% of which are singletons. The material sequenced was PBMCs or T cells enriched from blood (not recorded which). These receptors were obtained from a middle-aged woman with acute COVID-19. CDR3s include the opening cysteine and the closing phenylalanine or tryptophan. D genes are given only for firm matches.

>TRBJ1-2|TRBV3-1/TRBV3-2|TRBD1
TGTGCCAGCAGCCAAGACGGAGGGGGCTTCTATGGCTACACCTTC
CASSQDGGGFYGYTF
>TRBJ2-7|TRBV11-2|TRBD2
TGTGCCAGCAGCTCTTCTAGCGGGGGGTTAGAGCAGTACTTC
CASSSSSGGLEQYF
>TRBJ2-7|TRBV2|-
TGTGCCAGCAGTGCACAGGAAGCGACCTACGAGCAGTACTTC
CASSAQEATYEQYF
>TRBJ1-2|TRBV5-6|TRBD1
TGTGCCAGCAGCGGCAGGGGGTTTGGCTATGGCTACACCTTC
CASSGRGFGYGYTF
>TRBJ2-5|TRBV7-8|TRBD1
TGTGCCAGCAGCTTAGTCACAGGGGGGGAGACCCAGTACTTC
CASSLVTGGETQYF
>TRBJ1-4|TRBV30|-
TGTGCCTGGATAGCCCACTCCCCATCGGGTGAGGAAAAACTGTTTTTT
CAWIAHSPSGEEKLFF
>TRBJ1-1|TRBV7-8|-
TGTGCCAGCAGCCCCCACCTGGGGAGGGCAGCTCCGGGTGAAGCTTTCTTT
CASSPHLGRAAPGEAFF
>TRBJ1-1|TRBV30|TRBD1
TGTGCCTGGAGATCAGGCGACAGGGGACGGGTGGACACTGAAGCTTTCTTT
CAWRSGDRGRVDTEAFF
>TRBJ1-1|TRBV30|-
TGTGCCTGGAGGCCGCGGGGTTACACTGAAGCTTTCTTT
CAWRPRGYTEAFF
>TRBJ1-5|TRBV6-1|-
TGTGCCAGCAGTGAACAACAGGGTATTAGCAATCAGCCCCAGCATTTT
CASSEQQGISNQPQHF
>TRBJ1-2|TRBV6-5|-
TGTGCCAGCAGGACAAACTATGGCTACACCTTC
CASRTNYGYTF
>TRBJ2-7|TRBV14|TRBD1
TGTGCCAGCAGACACCGGGACAGTTCTCCCGAGCAGTACTTC
CASRHRDSSPEQYF
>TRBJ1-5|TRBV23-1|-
TGCGCCAGCAGTTTCCACCGCAGGGAGGATCAGCCCCAGCATTTT
CASSFHRREDQPQHF
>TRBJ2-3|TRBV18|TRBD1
TGTGCCAGCTCACCCCTCGGGACAGCTAGCACAGATACGCAGTATTTT
CASSPLGTASTDTQYF
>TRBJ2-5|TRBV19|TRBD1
TGTGCCAGTAGTACCAGACAGGGGGGGGAGACCCAGTACTTC
CASSTRQGGETQYF
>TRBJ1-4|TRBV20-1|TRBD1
TGCAGTGCTAGTCGGGGACAGTCGGGTGAAAAACTGTTTTTT
CSASRGQSGEKLFF
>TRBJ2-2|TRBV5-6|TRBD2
TGTGCCAGCAGCTTTCTAGCGGGGGGGCGTACCGGGGAGCTGTTTTTT
CASSFLAGGRTGELFF
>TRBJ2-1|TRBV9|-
TGTGCCAGCACCTCCCGGGTGGGCAATGAGCAGTTCTTC
CASTSRVGNEQFF